These T cell receptor beta chains were read from a single sample in a study of breast tumors, draining lymph nodes, adjacent tissues. Each CDR3 protein gets one entry after TCRdb re-called the multiplex PCR reads with MiXCR. Here the sample spans about 200,000 distinct CDR3 sequences, approximately 33% being singletons. The sample was axillary lymph node tissue. Source of these receptors: a female donor with breast cancer. Some clones in this sample may be carry-over from other donors' samples. CDR3s include the opening cysteine and the closing phenylalanine or tryptophan. A D gene is named only where the DNA matches it firmly. A clone size is listed for some rows: how often the clone was seen (once, few, many), or a class if it is expanded.

many	TRBV12-3/TRBV12-4	TRBD2	TRBJ2-7	TGTGCCAGCAGTTTCCCGGGGGGGGCCTACGAGCAGTACTTC	CASSFPGGAYEQYF
-	TRBV7-2	TRBD2	TRBJ2-3	TGTGCCAGCAGCTCCTCGGGACTAGCGGGAGTGGACCCCACAGATACGCAGTATTTT	CASSSSGLAGVDPTDTQYF
many	TRBV19	-	TRBJ2-3	TGTGCCAGTCTGACAGATACGCAGTATTTT	CASLTDTQYF
-	TRBV6-1	-	TRBJ2-7	TGTGCCAGCAGTGCCCCGGGGCCGGGGTACGAGCAGTGCTTC	CASSAPGPGYEQCF
few	TRBV18	TRBD1	TRBJ2-2	TGTGCCAGCTCACCACTTGGACAGGGGACCACCGGGGAGCTGTTTTTT	CASSPLGQGTTGELFF
many	TRBV20-1	-	TRBJ2-5	TGCAGTGCAAGGGACAAAGAGACCCAGTACTTC	CSARDKETQYF
many	TRBV5-6	TRBD2	TRBJ2-3	TGTGCCAGCAGCCCTAGCGGGGCAGCGGCTACGCAGTATTTT	CASSPSGAAATQYF
many	TRBV25-1	-	TRBJ1-2	TGTGCCAGCAGTGCAAACTATGGCTACACCTTC	CASSANYGYTF
few	TRBV7-3	-	TRBJ2-2	-	CASSQRVAGGTGELSF
many	TRBV18	-	TRBJ2-5	TGTGCCAGCCTTGGGCGGTTCCAAGAGACCCAGTACTTC	CASLGRFQETQYF
many	TRBV28	-	TRBJ1-2	TGTGCCAGCAGGTACGACAGGTCAACTAGCTATGGCTACACCTTC	CASRYDRSTSYGYTF
-	TRBV7-9	TRBD2	TRBJ2-5	TGTGCCAGCAGCGCCGGACTAGCGGGGGGAGAGACCCAGCACTTC	CASSAGLAGGETQHF
many	TRBV12-3/TRBV12-4	TRBD2	TRBJ2-1	TGTGCCAGCAGTTCCTCTAGCGGGGGGAATGAGCAGTTCTTC	CASSSSSGGNEQFF
-	TRBV7-2	TRBD2	TRBJ2-5	TGTGCCAGCAGTCCGACTCTCGGTAGCGGGGGGGACAGGAAGTGGGAGACCCAGTACTTC	CASSPTLGSGGDRKWETQYF
-	TRBV13	TRBD2	TRBJ2-2	TGTGCCAGCACCGAGCGGAGCGGGAGGGAGACCGGGGAGCTGCTTTTT	CASTERSGRETGELLF
many	TRBV7-8	TRBD2	TRBJ2-3	TGTGCCAGCAGCGGGGGGGTTGCAGATACGCAGTATTTT	CASSGGVADTQYF
-	TRBV6-1	TRBD1	TRBJ2-5	TGTGCCAGCAGTTGGAAGGGCCGGGGCCAGGGGGCCCAAGAGACCCAGTACTTC	CASSWKGRGQGAQETQYF
many	TRBV20-1	-	TRBJ2-1	TGCAGTGCTAGAGACCCCCGGGAGAAAGACAATGAGCAGTTCTTC	CSARDPREKDNEQFF
many	TRBV12-3/TRBV12-4	TRBD2	TRBJ2-3	TGTGCCAGCAGTCGCCTCCTAGCGGGAGGGGCAGATACGCAGTATTTT	CASSRLLAGGADTQYF
-	TRBV7-8	TRBD1	TRBJ2-1	TGTGCCGGCTCCTCAGGGGGCGCGTCCTACAATGAGCAGCTCTTC	CAGSSGGASYNEQLF
-	TRBV7-8	-	TRBJ2-4	TGTGCCAGCAGCTTAATAGGGGGTGACGAAAACATTCAGTACTTC	CASSLIGGDENIQYF
-	TRBV12-3/TRBV12-4	-	TRBJ1-1	TGTGCCAGCAGCGCGGGGCCTACTGAAGCTTTCTTT	CASSAGPTEAFF
many	TRBV2	TRBD2	TRBJ2-6	TGTGCCAGCGGGGGGGTCCGCTCTGGGGCCAACGTCCTGACTTTC	CASGGVRSGANVLTF
many	TRBV5-6	-	TRBJ2-3	TGTGCCAGCAGCTTGCCCGGAGGATCCGGAGATACGCAGTATTTT	CASSLPGGSGDTQYF
few	TRBV18	TRBD1	TRBJ2-1	TGTGCCAGCTCGTCCGGGACAGGGGGCTACAATGAGCAGTTCTTC	CASSSGTGGYNEQFF
-	TRBV3-1	TRBD2	TRBJ2-1	TGTGCCAGCAGCGTCCGGGGTAGCGGGGGGAACAATGAGCAGTTCTTC	CASSVRGSGGNNEQFF
once	TRBV30	-	TRBJ1-1	TGTGCCTGGAGCCAGGGGATAGTCACTGAAGCTTTCTTT	CAWSQGIVTEAFF
-	TRBV19	-	TRBJ1-1	TGTGCCAGTAGTAGGGACACTGAAGCTTTCTTT	CASSRDTEAFF
many	TRBV5-8	-	TRBJ1-2	TGTGCCAGCAGCGTGGAGATAGGAGATAGTGGCTACACCTTC	CASSVEIGDSGYTF
many	TRBV12-3/TRBV12-4	-	TRBJ2-7	TGTGCCAGCAGTGGGGGGGCTATGGAGACCTACGAGCAGTACTTC	CASSGGAMETYEQYF
-	TRBV19	TRBD2	TRBJ2-5	TGTGCCAGTACCCTCAACGGGAGGGCCGGAGAGACCCGGCACTTC	CASTLNGRAGETRHF
-	TRBV20-1	TRBD1	TRBJ1-5	TGCAGTGCTAGAGCCTCGGGACAGGGGTTCTACGAGCATTTT	CSARASGQGFYEHF
many	TRBV18	-	TRBJ2-7	TGTGCCAGCTCACCCACCGTAGAGGCTAGCGAGCAGTACTTC	CASSPTVEASEQYF
many	TRBV28	-	TRBJ1-2	TGTGCCAGCAGAACTGGACAGTCTCTTGGCTACACCTTC	CASRTGQSLGYTF
many	TRBV29-1	-	TRBJ1-2	TGCAGCGTTGAGTACAGTCCTAACTATGGCTACACCTTC	CSVEYSPNYGYTF
-	TRBV6-5	TRBD2	TRBJ2-1	TGTGCCAGCAGTCCGTCAAGCGGGAGGTCCTACAATGAGCAGTTCTTC	CASSPSSGRSYNEQFF
-	TRBV7-6	-	TRBJ2-1	TGTGCCAGCAGCCTCTCTGTACATGAGCAGTTCTTC	CASSLSVHEQFF
many	TRBV11-1	TRBD1	TRBJ2-3	TGTGCCAGCAGCCGCACAGGGGTCAGCACAGATACGCAGTATTTT	CASSRTGVSTDTQYF
few	TRBV19	-	TRBJ1-1	TGTGCCAGTAGTCTAACTACCGGGACAACGAACACTGAAGCTTTCTTT	CASSLTTGTTNTEAFF